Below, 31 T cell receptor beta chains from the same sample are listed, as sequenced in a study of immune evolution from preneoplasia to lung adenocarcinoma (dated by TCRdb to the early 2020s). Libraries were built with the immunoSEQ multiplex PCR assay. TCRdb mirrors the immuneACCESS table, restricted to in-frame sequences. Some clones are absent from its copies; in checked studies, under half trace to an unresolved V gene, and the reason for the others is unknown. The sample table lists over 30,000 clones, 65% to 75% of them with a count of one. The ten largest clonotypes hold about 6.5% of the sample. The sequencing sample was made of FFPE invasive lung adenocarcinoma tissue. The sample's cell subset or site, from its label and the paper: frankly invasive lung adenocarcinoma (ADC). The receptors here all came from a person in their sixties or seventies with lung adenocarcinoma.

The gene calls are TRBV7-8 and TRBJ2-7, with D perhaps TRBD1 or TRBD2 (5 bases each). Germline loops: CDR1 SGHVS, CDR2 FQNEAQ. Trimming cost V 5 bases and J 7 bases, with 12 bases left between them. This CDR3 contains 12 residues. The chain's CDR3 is CASSPGPREQYF. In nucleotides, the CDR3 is TGTGCCAGCAGCCCGGGACCAAGGGAGCAGTACTTC.

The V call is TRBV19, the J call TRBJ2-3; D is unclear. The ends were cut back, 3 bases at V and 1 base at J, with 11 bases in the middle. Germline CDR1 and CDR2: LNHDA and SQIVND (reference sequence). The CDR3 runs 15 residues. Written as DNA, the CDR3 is TGTGCCAGTAGTATCGGGCGTTGGGGCACAGATACGCAGTATTTT. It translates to CASSIGRWGTDTQYF.

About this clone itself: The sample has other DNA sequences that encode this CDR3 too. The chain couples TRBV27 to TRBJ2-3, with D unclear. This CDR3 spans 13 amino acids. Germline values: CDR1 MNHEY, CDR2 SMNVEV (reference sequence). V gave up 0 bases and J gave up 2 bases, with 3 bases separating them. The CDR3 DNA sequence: TGTGCCAGCAGTTTATCCATCACAGATACGCAGTATTTT. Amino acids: CASSLSITDTQYF.

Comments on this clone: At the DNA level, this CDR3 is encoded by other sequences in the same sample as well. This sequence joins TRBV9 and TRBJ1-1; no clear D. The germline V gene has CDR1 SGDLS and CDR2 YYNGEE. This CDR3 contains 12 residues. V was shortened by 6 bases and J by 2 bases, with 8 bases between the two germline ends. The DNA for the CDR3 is TGTGCCAGCAAGGGAGCAAACACTGAAGCTTTCTTT. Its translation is CASKGANTEAFF. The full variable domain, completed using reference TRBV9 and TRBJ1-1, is DSGVTQTPKHLITATGQRVTLRCSPRSGDLSVYWYQQSLDQGLQFLIQYYNGEERAKGNILERFSAQQFPDLHSELNLSSLELGDSALYFCASKGANTEAFFGQGTRLTVV.

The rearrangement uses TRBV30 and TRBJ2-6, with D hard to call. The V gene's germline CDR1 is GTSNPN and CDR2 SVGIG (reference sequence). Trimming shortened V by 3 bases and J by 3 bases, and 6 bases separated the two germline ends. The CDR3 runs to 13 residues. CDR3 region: CAWRTGGANVLTF. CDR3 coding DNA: TGTGCCTGGAGGACCGGTGGGGCCAACGTCCTGACTTTC. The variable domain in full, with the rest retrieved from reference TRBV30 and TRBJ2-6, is SQTIHQWPATLVQPVGSPLSLECTVEGTSNPNLYWYRQAAGRGLQLLFYSVGIGQISSEVPQNLSASRPQDRQFILSSKKLLLSDSGFYLCAWRTGGANVLTFGAGSRLTVL.

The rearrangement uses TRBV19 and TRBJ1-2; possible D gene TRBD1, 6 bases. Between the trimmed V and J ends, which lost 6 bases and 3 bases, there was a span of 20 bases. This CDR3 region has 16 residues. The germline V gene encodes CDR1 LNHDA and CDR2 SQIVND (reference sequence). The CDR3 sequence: CASSLLISGADYGYTF. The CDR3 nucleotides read TGTGCCAGTAGCCTCCTCATCTCGGGGGCGGACTATGGCTACACCTTC. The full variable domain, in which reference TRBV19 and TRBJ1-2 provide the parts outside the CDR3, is DGGITQSPKYLFRKEGQNVTLSCEQNLNHDAMYWYRQDPGQGLRLIYYSQIVNDFQKGDIAEGYSVSREKKESFPLTVTSAQKNPTAFYLCASSLLISGADYGYTFGSGTRLTVV.

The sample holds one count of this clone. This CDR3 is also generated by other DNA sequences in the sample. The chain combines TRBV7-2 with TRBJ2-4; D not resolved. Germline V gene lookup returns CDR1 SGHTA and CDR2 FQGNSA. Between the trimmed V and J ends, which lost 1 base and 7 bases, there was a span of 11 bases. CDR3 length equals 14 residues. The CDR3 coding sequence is TGTGCCAGCAGCTTAGGGGGTGGGCAGAACATTCAGTACTTC. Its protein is CASSLGGGQNIQYF.

The CDR3 loop reads CAWSVGVGNQPQHF. In DNA, the CDR3 is TGTGCCTGGAGTGTGGGGGTGGGGAATCAGCCCCAGCATTTT. The V call is TRBV30, the J call TRBJ1-5, with D maybe TRBD1 (5 bases). V was trimmed by 0 bases and J by 4 bases, leaving 10 bases between them. Per germline, CDR1 GTSNPN and CDR2 SVGIG (reference sequence). The CDR3 runs 14 residues.

CDR3 residues: CASSPGTHATGELFF. The CDR3 DNA sequence: TGTGCCAGCTCTCCAGGGACACATGCCACCGGGGAGCTGTTTTTT. This sequence joins TRBV18 and TRBJ2-2; possible D gene TRBD1, 6 bases. Germline V lookup: CDR1 KGHSH, CDR2 LQKENI. V was shortened by 6 bases and J by 4 bases, with 15 bases between the two germline ends. CDR3 size: 15 residues.

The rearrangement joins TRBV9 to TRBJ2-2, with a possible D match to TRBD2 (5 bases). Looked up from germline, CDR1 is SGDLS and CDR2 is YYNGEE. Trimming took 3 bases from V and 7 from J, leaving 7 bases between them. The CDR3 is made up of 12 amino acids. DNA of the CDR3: TGTGCCAGCAGCGGGACTTACGGGGAGCTGTTTTTT. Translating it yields CASSGTYGELFF. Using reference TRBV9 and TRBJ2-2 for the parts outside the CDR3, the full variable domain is DSGVTQTPKHLITATGQRVTLRCSPRSGDLSVYWYQQSLDQGLQFLIQYYNGEERAKGNILERFSAQQFPDLHSELNLSSLELGDSALYFCASSGTYGELFFGEGSRLTVL.

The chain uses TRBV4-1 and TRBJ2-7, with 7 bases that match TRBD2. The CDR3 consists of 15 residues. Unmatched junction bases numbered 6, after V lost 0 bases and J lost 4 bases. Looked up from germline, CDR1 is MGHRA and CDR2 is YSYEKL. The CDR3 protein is CASSQDILGGYEQYF. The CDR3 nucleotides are TGCGCCAGCAGCCAAGATATTCTGGGGGGGTACGAGCAGTACTTC.

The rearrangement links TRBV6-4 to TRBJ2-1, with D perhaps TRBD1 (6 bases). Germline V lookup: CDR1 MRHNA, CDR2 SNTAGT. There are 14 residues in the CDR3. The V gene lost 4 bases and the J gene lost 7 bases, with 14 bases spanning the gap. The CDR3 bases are TGTGCCAGCAGTGTCCTACCGGGACAAAATGAGCAGTTCTTC. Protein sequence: CASSVLPGQNEQFF.

CDR3 nucleotides: TGTGCCTGGAGTGTTACGGGACTAGGGAATGAGCAGTTCTTC. It codes for CAWSVTGLGNEQFF. The chain links TRBV30 to TRBJ2-1; 8 nucleotides agree with TRBD2. CDR3 length: 14 amino acids. Germline CDR1 reads GTSNPN; CDR2 reads SVGIG (reference sequence). V trimming: 0 bases; J trimming: 7 bases; junction bases outside the gene matches: 5.

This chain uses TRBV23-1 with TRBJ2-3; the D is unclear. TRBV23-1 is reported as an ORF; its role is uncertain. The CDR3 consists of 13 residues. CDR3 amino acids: CGQPPSSTDTQYF. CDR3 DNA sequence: TGCGGCCAGCCTCCCAGTAGCACAGATACGCAGTATTTT.

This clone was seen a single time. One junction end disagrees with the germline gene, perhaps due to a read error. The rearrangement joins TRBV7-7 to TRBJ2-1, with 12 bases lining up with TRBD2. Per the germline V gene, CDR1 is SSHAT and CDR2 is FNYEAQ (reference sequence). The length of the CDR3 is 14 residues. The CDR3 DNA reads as TGTGCTAGCAGCGCGACTAGCGGGAGTGGTGAGCAGTTCTTC. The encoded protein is CASSATSGSGEQFF.

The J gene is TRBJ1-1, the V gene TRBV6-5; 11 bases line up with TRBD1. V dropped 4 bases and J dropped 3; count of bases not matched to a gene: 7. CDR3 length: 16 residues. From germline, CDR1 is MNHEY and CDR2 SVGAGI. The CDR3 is CASSSLRTGGDTEAFF. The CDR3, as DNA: TGTGCCAGCAGTTCACTACGGACAGGGGGCGACACTGAAGCTTTCTTT.

CDR3 loop: CASSLEQRFYGYTF. CDR3 nucleotides: TGCGCCAGCAGCTTGGAACAGCGATTCTATGGCTACACCTTC. The rearrangement uses TRBV5-1 and TRBJ1-2; D unclear. Germline V CDR1 and CDR2: SGHRS, YFSETQ. This CDR3 is 14 amino acids long. Trimming shortened V by 0 bases and J by 4 bases, and 10 bases separated the two germline ends.

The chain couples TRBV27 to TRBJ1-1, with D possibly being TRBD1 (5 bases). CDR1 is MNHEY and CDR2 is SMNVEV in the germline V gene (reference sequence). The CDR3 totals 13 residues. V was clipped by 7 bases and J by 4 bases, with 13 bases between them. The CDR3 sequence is CASIRQGSTEAFF. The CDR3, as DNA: TGTGCCAGCATTCGTCAGGGAAGCACTGAAGCTTTCTTT.

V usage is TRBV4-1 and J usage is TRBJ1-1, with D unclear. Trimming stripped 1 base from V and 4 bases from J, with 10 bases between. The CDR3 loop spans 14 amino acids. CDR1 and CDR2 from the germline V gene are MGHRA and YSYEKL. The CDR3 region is CASSQGRTGTEAFF. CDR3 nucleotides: TGCGCCAGCAGCCAAGGTCGGACGGGCACTGAAGCTTTCTTT.

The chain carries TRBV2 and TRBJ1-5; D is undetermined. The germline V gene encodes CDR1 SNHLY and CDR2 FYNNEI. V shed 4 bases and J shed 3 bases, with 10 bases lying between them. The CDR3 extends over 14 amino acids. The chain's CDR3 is CASSAIQDNQPQHF. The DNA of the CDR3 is TGTGCCAGCAGTGCCATTCAAGACAATCAGCCCCAGCATTTT.

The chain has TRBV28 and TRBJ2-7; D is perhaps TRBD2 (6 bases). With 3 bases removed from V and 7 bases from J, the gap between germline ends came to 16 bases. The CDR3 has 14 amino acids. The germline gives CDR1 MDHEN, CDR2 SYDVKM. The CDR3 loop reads CASSFGGSGREQYF. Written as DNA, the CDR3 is TGTGCCAGCAGTTTTGGGGGGAGTGGGAGAGAGCAGTACTTC.

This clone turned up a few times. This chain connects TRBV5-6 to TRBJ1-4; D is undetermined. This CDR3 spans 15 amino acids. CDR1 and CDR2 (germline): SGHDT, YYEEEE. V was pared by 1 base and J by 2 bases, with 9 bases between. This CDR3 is CASSLLGTTNEKLFF. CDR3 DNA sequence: TGTGCCAGCAGCTTGCTGGGAACTACTAATGAAAAACTGTTTTTT.

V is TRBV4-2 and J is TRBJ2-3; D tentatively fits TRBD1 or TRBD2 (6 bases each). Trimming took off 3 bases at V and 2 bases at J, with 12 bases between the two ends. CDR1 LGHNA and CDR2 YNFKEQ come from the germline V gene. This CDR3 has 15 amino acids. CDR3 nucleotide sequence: TGTGCCAGCAGCCAGCGGAGGGGGGACACAGATACGCAGTATTTT. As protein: CASSQRRGDTDTQYF.

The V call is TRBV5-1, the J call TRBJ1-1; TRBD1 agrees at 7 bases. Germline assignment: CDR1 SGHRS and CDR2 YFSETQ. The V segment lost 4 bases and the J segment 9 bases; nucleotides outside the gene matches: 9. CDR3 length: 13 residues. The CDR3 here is CASSMRLGQKAFF. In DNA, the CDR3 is TGCGCCAGCAGCATGCGTTTGGGACAGAAAGCTTTCTTT.

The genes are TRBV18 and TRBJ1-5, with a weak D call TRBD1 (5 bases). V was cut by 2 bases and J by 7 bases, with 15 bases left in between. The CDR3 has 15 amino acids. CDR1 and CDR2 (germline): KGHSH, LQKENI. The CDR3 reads CASSPTGGQGQPQHF. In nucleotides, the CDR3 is TGTGCCAGCTCACCAACGGGGGGTCAAGGGCAGCCCCAGCATTTT. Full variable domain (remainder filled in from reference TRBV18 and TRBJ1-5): NAGVMQNPRHLVRRRGQEARLRCSPMKGHSHVYWYRQLPEEGLKFMVYLQKENIIDESGMPKERFSAEFPKEGPSILRIQQVVRGDSAAYFCASSPTGGQGQPQHFGDGTRLSIL.

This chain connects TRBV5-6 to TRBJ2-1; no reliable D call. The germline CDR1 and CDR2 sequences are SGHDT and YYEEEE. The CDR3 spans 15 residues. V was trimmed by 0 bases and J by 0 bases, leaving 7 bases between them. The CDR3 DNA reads TGTGCCAGCAGCTTGGACGTGAGCTCCTACAATGAGCAGTTCTTC. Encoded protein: CASSLDVSSYNEQFF.

The CDR3 sequence: CASSLEPGLADNNEQFF. For the CDR3, the DNA is TGCGCCAGCAGCTTGGAGCCGGGACTAGCGGACAACAATGAGCAGTTCTTC. The chain recombines TRBV5-1 with TRBJ2-1; TRBD2 matches 11 bases. After removal of 0 bases from V and 5 bases from J, the junction contained 7 bases not matched to a gene. The CDR3 is 17 amino acids. Germline V lookup: CDR1 SGHRS, CDR2 YFSETQ.

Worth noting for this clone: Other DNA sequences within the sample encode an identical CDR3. The CDR3 loop is CSASQETQYF. CDR3 sequence (DNA): TGCAGTGCTAGCCAGGAGACCCAGTACTTC. The chain combines TRBV20-1 with TRBJ2-5; the D is unclear. Germline lookup yields CDR1 DFQATT and CDR2 SNEGSKA (reference sequence). Trimming shortened V by 3 bases and J by 5 bases, and 4 bases separated the two germline ends. The CDR3 consists of 10 residues.

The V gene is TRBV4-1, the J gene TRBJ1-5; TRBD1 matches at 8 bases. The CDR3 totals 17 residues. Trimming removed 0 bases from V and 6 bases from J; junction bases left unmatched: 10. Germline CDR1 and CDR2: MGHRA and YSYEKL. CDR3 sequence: CASSQDPQGAAGQPQHF. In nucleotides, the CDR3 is TGCGCCAGCAGCCAAGACCCCCAGGGGGCAGCTGGTCAGCCCCAGCATTTT.

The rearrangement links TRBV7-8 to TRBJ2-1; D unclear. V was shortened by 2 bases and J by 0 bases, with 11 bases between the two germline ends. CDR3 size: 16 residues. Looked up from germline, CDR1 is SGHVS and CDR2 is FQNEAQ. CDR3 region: CASSLQTPSSYNEQFF. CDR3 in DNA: TGTGCCAGCAGCTTACAGACACCGAGCTCCTACAATGAGCAGTTCTTC.

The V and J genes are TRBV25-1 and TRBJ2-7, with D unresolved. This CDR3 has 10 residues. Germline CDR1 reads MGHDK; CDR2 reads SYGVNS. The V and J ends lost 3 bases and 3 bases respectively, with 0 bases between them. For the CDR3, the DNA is TGTGCCAGCAGTGACTACGAGCAGTACTTC. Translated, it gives CASSDYEQYF.